One and the same sample provided the 13 T cell receptor beta chains below, sequenced in a study of OX40 agonist ivuxolimab in advanced cancers. Some clones are missing from TCRdb's copy, which holds only in-frame ones; the method was immunoSEQ multiplex PCR. This sample has over 85,000 clones, with approximately 93% found just once. This sample comprised CD4+ or CD8+ T cells sorted from blood, obtained in a trial of the OX40 agonist ivuxolimab. The receptors originated from an adult with an advanced solid tumor such as melanoma, head and neck, liver or kidney cancer.

This clone is a singleton in its sample. The genes are TRBV18 and TRBJ1-5; 9 bases map to TRBD1. The J segment lost 1 base and the V segment lost 3 bases, leaving 4 bases of the junction unmatched. The CDR3 is 16 amino acids. Germline CDR1 and CDR2: KGHSH and LQKENI. The CDR3 loop reads CASSPGDRESNQPQHF. CDR3 sequence (DNA): TGTGCCAGCTCACCGGGGGACAGGGAGAGCAATCAGCCCCAGCATTTT.

This sequence joins TRBV28 and TRBJ2-3; no firm D call. Germline CDR1 and CDR2: MDHEN and SYDVKM. The CDR3 contains 13 residues. Trimming took off 3 bases at V and 1 base at J, with 5 bases between the two ends. CDR3 amino acids: CASSLKGTDTQYF. In nucleotides, the CDR3 is TGTGCCAGCAGTTTGAAGGGCACAGATACGCAGTATTTT.

The chain employs TRBV18 and TRBJ2-7; no clear D gene. V was clipped by 1 base and J by 5 bases, with 9 bases between them. Germline CDR1 KGHSH, CDR2 LQKENI. The CDR3 covers 13 residues. CDR3 DNA: TGTGCCAGCTCACCACGCGTCGGCGACGAGCAGTACGTC. Encoded protein: CASSPRVGDEQYV.

This clone showed up just a few times. The rearrangement uses TRBV28 and TRBJ1-2; D is ambiguous. CDR1 and CDR2 (germline): MDHEN, SYDVKM. Trimming left V 5 bases short and J 2 bases short, with 6 bases between. This CDR3 has 12 amino acids. The CDR3 DNA reads as TGTGCCAGCAGTCCCAGAAACTATGGCTACACCTTC. This translates into CASSPRNYGYTF.

This chain uses TRBV6-5 with TRBJ1-3, with D maybe TRBD1 (5 bases). Trimming took 0 bases from V and 3 from J, leaving 12 bases between them. The germline gives CDR1 MNHEY, CDR2 SVGAGI. CDR3 length: 16 amino acids. Written as DNA, the CDR3 is TGTGCCAGCAGTTACTCGGGGGGGAGGAGTGGAAACACCATATATTTT. The encoded protein is CASSYSGGRSGNTIYF.

This clone was recorded only once. The chain employs TRBV7-2 and TRBJ1-3; D is perhaps TRBD1 (5 bases). V was cut by 1 base and J by 0 bases, with 13 bases left in between. CDR1 is SGHTA and CDR2 is FQGNSA in the germline V gene. This CDR3 spans 17 amino acids. The CDR3, as DNA: TGTGCCAGCAGCTTAGTGGGGCGTGTGTTCTCTGGAAACACCATATATTTT. It yields the protein CASSLVGRVFSGNTIYF.

The V and J genes are TRBV7-9 and TRBJ2-1, with TRBD2 as a possible D gene (6 bases). V lost 3 bases to trimming and J lost 6 bases, with 18 bases between them. The CDR3 loop spans 16 amino acids. From germline, CDR1 is SEHNR and CDR2 FQNEAQ (reference sequence). The CDR3 coding sequence is TGTGCCAGCAGCTTTGAGTTACTACTAGCAGGCAATGAGCAGTTCTTC. Protein sequence: CASSFELLLAGNEQFF.

About this clone: A junction boundary mismatches the germline segment, possibly from a read error. The J gene is TRBJ1-5, the V gene TRBV7-7; no reliable D call. Germline CDR1 reads SSHAT; CDR2 reads FNYEAQ (reference sequence). The CDR3 is 13 amino acids. CDR3 loop: CASSAGPSQPQHF. Written as DNA, the CDR3 is TGTGCTAGCAGCGCCGGCCCGAGTCAGCCCCAGCATTTT.

This rearrangement joins TRBV6-6 to TRBJ1-1, with a possible D match to TRBD1 (6 bases). From germline, CDR1 is MNHNY and CDR2 SVGAGI (reference sequence). CDR3 size: 16 residues. V was cut by 0 bases and J by 0 bases, with 11 bases left in between. The CDR3 sequence: CASSYSNQGMNTEAFF. CDR3 DNA sequence: TGTGCCAGCAGTTACTCGAACCAGGGGATGAACACTGAAGCTTTCTTT.

The chain links TRBV30 to TRBJ2-1; D remains unclear. The CDR3 runs to 13 residues. Germline values: CDR1 GTSNPN, CDR2 SVGIG (reference sequence). The ends were cut back, 1 base at V and 9 bases at J, with 13 bases in the middle. DNA for the CDR3: TGTGCCTGGAGTGGTCCGCTAGTCACTGAGCAGTTCTTC. It specifies CAWSGPLVTEQFF.

The chain uses TRBV4-2 and TRBJ1-3, with D uncertain. This CDR3 has 13 amino acids. Trimming removed 0 bases from V and 4 bases from J, with 4 bases in between. Germline CDR1 LGHNA, CDR2 YNFKEQ. The CDR3 protein is CASSQDKGNTIYF. Written as DNA, the CDR3 is TGTGCCAGCAGCCAAGATAAGGGAAACACCATATATTTT.

The chain employs TRBV5-1 and TRBJ2-1, with 7 bases matching TRBD2. Germline CDR1 reads SGHRS; CDR2 reads YFSETQ. The V gene end was trimmed by 4 bases and the J gene end by 4 bases; junction bases not matched to a gene: 11. CDR3 size: 16 residues. The CDR3 sequence is CASSPGPSGKYNEQFF. DNA of the CDR3: TGCGCCAGCAGCCCTGGGCCTAGCGGTAAATACAATGAGCAGTTCTTC.

About this clone: The junction and the germline gene differ at one end; a read error may be behind it. This sequence joins TRBV5-1 and TRBJ2-3; possibly TRBD1 for D (5 bases). CDR3 length: 13 residues. CDR1 SGHRS and CDR2 YFSETQ come from the germline V gene. CDR3 DNA: TGCGCCAGCAGCCCGGACCTCACAGGTACGCAGTATTTT. Its translation is CASSPDLTGTQYF. Full variable domain (remainder filled in from reference TRBV5-1 and TRBJ2-3): KAGVTQTPRYLIKTRGQQVTLSCSPISGHRSVSWYQQTPGQGLQFLFEYFSETQRNKGNFPGRFSGRQFSNSRSEMNVSTLELGDSALYLCASSPDLTGTQYFGPGTRLTVL.